The 13 T cell receptor beta chains below were found in one sample sequenced in a study of CD8 T cells in ankylosing spondylitis. Their specific antigens are unknown. Via MiXCR, TCRdb re-called the 5' RACE reads, giving one row per CDR3 protein. Among about 800,000 distinct CDR3 sequences listed, approximately 12% were seen once. Whole-study findings and limits: Characteristic of ankylosing spondylitis blood, it appeared, was a TCR beta motif comprising about eight highly homologous variants.

Specimen: blood, either unsorted or a sorted T cell fraction (not recorded which). The source of these receptors is a male donor with ankylosing spondylitis.

The V gene is TRBV6-5, the J gene TRBJ2-1, with D uncertain. V dropped 8 bases and J dropped 3 bases, with 8 bases sitting between them. This CDR3 region has 12 residues. Germline lookup yields CDR1 MNHEY and CDR2 SVGAGI. The CDR3 nucleotides are TGTGCCAGCCGGACCGTCTACAATGAGCAGTTCTTC. It encodes CASRTVYNEQFF.

This chain uses TRBV5-1 with TRBJ1-2; D is unclear. The CDR3 sequence is 13 residues long. In germline, CDR1 is SGHRS, CDR2 YFSETQ. V gave up 0 bases and J gave up 4 bases, with 7 bases separating them. This chain's CDR3 is CASSLEVSYGYTF. CDR3 nucleotides: TGCGCCAGCAGCTTGGAGGTCAGCTATGGCTACACCTTC.

This clonotype was seen ten or more times. The genes are TRBV6-2 or TRBV6-3 and TRBJ2-1; D gene unclear. Germline-derived CDR1 and CDR2 are MNHEY and SVGEGT. The germline V and J ends were trimmed by 6 bases and 1 base, with 13 bases remaining between them. The CDR3 is 15 residues long. The CDR3 region is CASRGMGSSYNEQFF. CDR3 sequence (DNA): TGTGCCAGCAGGGGTATGGGCTCGTCCTACAATGAGCAGTTCTTC.

The chain links TRBV21-1 to TRBJ1-1. TRBV21-1 is marked as a pseudogene. The CDR3 is made up of 14 amino acids. The CDR3 region is CASSSWRPNNEAFF. CDR3 DNA sequence: TGTGCCAGCAGCTCCTGGAGGCCGAACAACGAAGCTTTCTTT.

Ten or more counts support this clonotype. The gene calls are TRBV2 and TRBJ1-1; 11 bases are a match to TRBD1. The CDR3 runs to 16 residues. Per germline, CDR1 SNHLY and CDR2 FYNNEI. V was pared by 5 bases and J by 1 base, with 6 bases of the junction left unmatched. The CDR3 reads CASSSDRGRSNTEAFF. CDR3 DNA: TGTGCCAGCAGTTCGGACAGGGGGCGGTCGAACACTGAAGCTTTCTTT. The full variable domain, with the rest looked up from reference TRBV2 and TRBJ1-1, is EPEVTQTPSHQVTQMGQEVILRCVPISNHLYFYWYRQILGQKVEFLVSFYNNEISEKSEIFDDQFSVERPDGSNFTLKIRSTKLEDSAMYFCASSSDRGRSNTEAFFGQGTRLTVV.

The rearrangement joins TRBV7-9 to TRBJ2-5, with 10 bases matching TRBD2. The germline V gene has CDR1 SEHNR and CDR2 FQNEAQ (reference sequence). The CDR3 covers 15 residues. Trimming at V came to 4 bases and at J to 1 base, leaving 3 bases not matched to a gene. The CDR3 loop reads CASSSRTSGQETQYF. CDR3 coding DNA: TGTGCCAGCAGCTCCAGGACTAGCGGCCAAGAGACCCAGTACTTC.

This chain links TRBV20-1 with TRBJ1-5; weak D call: TRBD1 (6 bases). The V and J ends lost 2 bases and 2 bases respectively, with 10 bases between them. The CDR3 is 14 amino acids. Germline-derived CDR1 and CDR2 are DFQATT and SNEGSKA (reference sequence). The CDR3 is CSARRQERNQPQHF. In DNA, the CDR3 is TGCAGTGCTAGAAGACAGGAGCGCAATCAGCCCCAGCATTTT.

This clonotype was counted many times. V is TRBV2 and J is TRBJ1-3; 7 bases fit TRBD1. Germline CDR1 reads SNHLY; CDR2 reads FYNNEI. The trim removed 8 bases at V and 3 bases at J, leaving 4 bases unmatched. This CDR3 contains 13 residues. The chain's CDR3 is CASLRDSGNTIYF. DNA of the CDR3: TGTGCCAGCCTCCGGGACAGTGGAAACACCATATATTTT.

This clonotype was seen a few times. This chain uses TRBV4-2 with TRBJ2-7, with no clear D. The CDR3 extends over 15 amino acids. Germline assignment: CDR1 LGHNA and CDR2 YNFKEQ. V lost 3 bases to trimming and J lost 0 bases, with 12 bases between them. The DNA for the CDR3 is TGTGCCAGCAGCCAGGAAAGTACAAGCTCCTACGAGCAGTACTTC. Amino acid sequence: CASSQESTSSYEQYF.

The V call is TRBV6-2 or TRBV6-3, the J call TRBJ2-7; 9 nucleotides agree with TRBD1. CDR3 length equals 13 residues. Germline CDR1 MNHEY, CDR2 SVGEGT. Losses at the gene ends were 6 bases for V and 5 bases for J; bases not matched to a gene: 5. The CDR3 spells CASRTGGSNEQYF. The CDR3 bases are TGTGCCAGCAGAACAGGGGGCTCGAACGAGCAGTACTTC.

This clonotype was recorded many times. The chain links TRBV29-1 to TRBJ2-5, with D possibly called TRBD1 or TRBD2 (5 bases each). Germline V CDR1 and CDR2: SQVTM, ANQGSEA. V dropped 7 bases and J dropped 4 bases, with 16 bases sitting between them. The CDR3 length is 13 residues. As DNA, the CDR3 is TGCAGCGCGGGACCGTCCGCAGCAGAGACCCAGTACTTC. Translated: CSAGPSAAETQYF.

This clonotype was counted a few times. The J gene is TRBJ2-1, the V gene TRBV20-1, with a possible D match to TRBD1 (5 bases). CDR3 length: 13 amino acids. Germline values: CDR1 DFQATT, CDR2 SNEGSKA (reference sequence). Trimming cost V 1 base and J 11 bases, with 15 bases left between them. The CDR3 protein is CSARGTLVRQQFF. CDR3 sequence (DNA): TGCAGTGCTAGAGGGACATTGGTTAGGCAGCAGTTCTTC.

The CDR3 spells CSAMPGGAINEQFF. The DNA of the CDR3 is TGCAGTGCCATGCCCGGGGGGGCAATCAATGAGCAGTTCTTC. The rearrangement joins TRBV20-1 to TRBJ2-1; TRBD2 matches 8 bases. Trimming removed 6 bases from V and 6 bases from J; junction bases left unmatched: 10. The CDR3 spans 14 residues. Germline lookup yields CDR1 DFQATT and CDR2 SNEGSKA (reference sequence).